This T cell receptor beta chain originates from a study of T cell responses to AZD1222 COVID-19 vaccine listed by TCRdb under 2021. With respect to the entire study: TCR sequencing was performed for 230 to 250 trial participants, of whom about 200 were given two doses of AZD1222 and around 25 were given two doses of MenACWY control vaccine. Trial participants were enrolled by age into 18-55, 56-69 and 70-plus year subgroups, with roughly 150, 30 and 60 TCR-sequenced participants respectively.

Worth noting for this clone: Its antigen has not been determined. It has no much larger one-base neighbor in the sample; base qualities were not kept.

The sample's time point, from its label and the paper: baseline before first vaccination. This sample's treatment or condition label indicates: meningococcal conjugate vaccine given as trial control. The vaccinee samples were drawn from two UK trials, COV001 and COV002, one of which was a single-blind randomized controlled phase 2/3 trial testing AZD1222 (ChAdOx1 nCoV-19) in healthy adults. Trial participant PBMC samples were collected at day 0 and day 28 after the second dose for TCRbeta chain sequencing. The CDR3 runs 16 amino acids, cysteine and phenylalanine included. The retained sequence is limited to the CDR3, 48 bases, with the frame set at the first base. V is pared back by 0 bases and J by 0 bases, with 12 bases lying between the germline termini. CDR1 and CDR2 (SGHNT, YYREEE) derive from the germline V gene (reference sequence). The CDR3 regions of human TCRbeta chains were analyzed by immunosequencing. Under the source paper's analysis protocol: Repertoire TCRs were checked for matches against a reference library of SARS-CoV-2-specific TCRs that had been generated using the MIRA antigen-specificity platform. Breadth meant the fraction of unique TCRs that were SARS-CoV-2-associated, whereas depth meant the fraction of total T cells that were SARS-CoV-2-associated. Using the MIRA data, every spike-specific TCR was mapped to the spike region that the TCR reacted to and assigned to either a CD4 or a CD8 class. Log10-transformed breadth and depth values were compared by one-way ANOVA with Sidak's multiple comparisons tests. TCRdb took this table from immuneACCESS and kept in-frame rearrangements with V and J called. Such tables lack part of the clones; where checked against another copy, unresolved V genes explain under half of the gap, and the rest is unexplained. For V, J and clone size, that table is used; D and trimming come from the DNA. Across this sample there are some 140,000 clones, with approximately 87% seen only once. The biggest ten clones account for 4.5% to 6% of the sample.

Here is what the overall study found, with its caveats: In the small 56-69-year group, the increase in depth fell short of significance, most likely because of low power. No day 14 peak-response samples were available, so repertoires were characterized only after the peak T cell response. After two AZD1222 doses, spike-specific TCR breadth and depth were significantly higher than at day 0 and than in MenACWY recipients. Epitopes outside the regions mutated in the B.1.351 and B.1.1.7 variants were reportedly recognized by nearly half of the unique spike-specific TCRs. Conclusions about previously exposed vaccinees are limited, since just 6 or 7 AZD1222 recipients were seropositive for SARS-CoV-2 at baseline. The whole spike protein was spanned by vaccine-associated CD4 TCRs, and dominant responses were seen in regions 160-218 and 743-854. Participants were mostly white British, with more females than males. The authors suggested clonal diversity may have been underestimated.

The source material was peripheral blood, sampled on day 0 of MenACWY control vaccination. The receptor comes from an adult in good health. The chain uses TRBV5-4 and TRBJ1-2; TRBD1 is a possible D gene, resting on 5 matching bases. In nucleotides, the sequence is TGTGCCAGCAGCTTGGGAGGGCAGGGAGCTAACTATGGCTACACCTTC. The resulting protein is CASSLGGQGANYGYTF.